Listed here is a single TCR beta chain. The entry originates in a study of blood T cell repertoires in COVID-19. Across the study: Specimens from acute and convalescent COVID-19 originated in the United States, Italy and Spain. The cDNA or gDNA used as material had been derived from T cells, B-cell-depleted T cells, or PBMCs.

Original data processing: Nucleated cell number was recorded as an estimate derived from reference gene primer amplification. Clones were sequenced by immunoSEQ multiplex PCR, and TCRdb holds only the in-frame ones, with some missing. Clone size and V and J calls were adopted from that table, with D and trimming inferred from the DNA. The profile shows over 65,000 clones, about 92% of them singletons. Germline lookup yields CDR1 SGHTA and CDR2 FQGNSA. V lost 2 bases and J lost 10; bases outside the gene matches: 12. The CDR3 runs 16 residues. This chain joins TRBV7-2 and TRBJ2-1; 9 bases agree with TRBD2. The TCR was taken from a human donor in a cohort sampled during active COVID-19. What was sequenced was peripheral blood. DNA of the CDR3: TGTGCCAGCAGCTTAACCGGCGGGAGGGCCGTTTGGGAGCAGTTCTTC. This gives the protein CASSLTGGRAVWEQFF.